Listed here are 18 T cell receptor beta chains from one sample, sequenced in a study of blood T cell repertoires in COVID-19. Repertoires were generated with immunoSEQ multiplex PCR, while TCRdb's copy carries only in-frame clones and drops some. In the table there are 40,000 to 55,000 clones, roughly 80% of which are singletons. Sequenced: peripheral blood. Source of these receptors: a man over 45 with active COVID-19.

The chain recombines TRBV19 with TRBJ2-3; TRBD2 agrees at 7 bases. The V gene end was trimmed by 4 bases and the J gene end by 0 bases; junction bases not matched to a gene: 4. The germline gives CDR1 LNHDA, CDR2 SQIVND (reference sequence). CDR3 length: 15 residues. CDR3 sequence reads: CASSNLADSTDTQYF. The CDR3 DNA sequence: TGTGCCAGTAGTAACCTAGCGGATAGCACAGATACGCAGTATTTT.

The chain employs TRBV11-2 and TRBJ1-2, with 9 positions matching TRBD1. CDR1 and CDR2 (germline): SGHAT, FQNNGV. V was pared by 1 base and J by 4 bases, with 7 bases of the junction left unmatched. The CDR3 contains 16 residues. The CDR3 region has the DNA TGTGCCAGCAGCTTAGGGGGGACAGGGAGTCCCTATGGCTACACCTTC. Protein: CASSLGGTGSPYGYTF.

In this sample, this clone turned up once. The gene calls are TRBV4-3 and TRBJ1-4; 9 bases agree with TRBD1. The CDR3 totals 17 residues. The V segment lost 0 bases and the J segment 4 bases; nucleotides outside the gene matches: 6. Germline V gene sequence: CDR1 LGHNA, CDR2 YSLEER. The CDR3 reads CASSQERRGQGNEKLFF. The CDR3 nucleotides are TGCGCCAGCAGCCAAGAGCGTCGGGGACAGGGTAATGAAAAACTGTTTTTT.

This clone was recorded a few times. This rearrangement joins TRBV4-2 to TRBJ2-1; 11 nucleotides agree with TRBD2. The V and J ends lost 8 bases and 3 bases, in that order; junction bases with no gene match: 6. Germline loops: CDR1 LGHNA, CDR2 YNFKEQ. The CDR3 length is 15 residues. The CDR3 DNA reads TGTGCCAGCCGACTGGGACTAGCGGACTACAATGAGCAGTTCTTC. Encoded protein: CASRLGLADYNEQFF.

Many counts were recorded for this clone. The V gene is TRBV2, the J gene TRBJ2-7; tentative D call: TRBD1 (6 bases). The CDR3 is 13 amino acids. V lost 7 bases and J 3 bases, leaving 13 bases between the germline ends. Per germline, CDR1 SNHLY and CDR2 FYNNEI. Here the CDR3 reads CASIGQTSYEQYF. The CDR3 DNA sequence: TGTGCCAGCATTGGACAGACAAGCTACGAGCAGTACTTC.

The rearrangement uses TRBV28 and TRBJ1-2; 7 bases match TRBD1. V lost 6 bases to trimming and J lost 4 bases; unmatched junction nucleotides: 17. This CDR3 has 17 residues. Germline V gene sequence: CDR1 MDHEN, CDR2 SYDVKM. CDR3 sequence reads: CASRGYHGTVGSYGYTF. CDR3 DNA: TGTGCCAGCAGGGGATACCATGGGACAGTGGGGAGCTATGGCTACACCTTC.

The chain joins TRBV18 to TRBJ2-2, with D perhaps TRBD2 (6 bases). The germline gives CDR1 KGHSH, CDR2 LQKENI. The CDR3 has 16 amino acids. The germline V and J ends were trimmed by 0 bases and 2 bases, with 10 bases remaining between them. CDR3 DNA sequence: TGTGCCAGCTCACCACCGGGGGGTCCAAACACCGGGGAGCTGTTTTTT. Its translation is CASSPPGGPNTGELFF.

The chain joins TRBV7-2 to TRBJ2-1, with 7 bases fitting TRBD2. This CDR3 region has 14 residues. Trimming cost V 8 bases and J 4 bases; bases outside gene matches: 8. From germline, CDR1 is SGHTA and CDR2 FQGNSA. Here the CDR3 DNA reads TGTGCCAGCCTGGCGGCTAGCGGTTACAATGAGCAGTTCTTC. Translation gives CASLAASGYNEQFF.

This rearrangement joins TRBV5-1 to TRBJ2-3; perhaps TRBD1 as D (6 bases). Germline lookup yields CDR1 SGHRS and CDR2 YFSETQ. This CDR3 is 14 amino acids long. V lost 4 bases to trimming and J lost 4 bases, with 13 bases between them. CDR3 residues: CASSPLQGSDTQYF. The CDR3 DNA sequence: TGCGCCAGCAGCCCATTACAGGGATCAGATACGCAGTATTTT.

The chain recombines TRBV2 with TRBJ1-5; a weak D match, TRBD1 (6 bases). CDR3 length: 14 amino acids. Trimming took 5 bases from V and 4 from J, leaving 12 bases between them. Germline-derived CDR1 and CDR2 are SNHLY and FYNNEI. The CDR3 is CASSLRTGNQPQHF. CDR3 coding DNA: TGTGCCAGCAGTCTGCGTACAGGGAATCAGCCCCAGCATTTT.

This clone was counted only a few times. This chain connects TRBV4-3 to TRBJ1-3; no firm D call. This CDR3 is 14 amino acids long. Germline lookup yields CDR1 LGHNA and CDR2 YSLEER. Between the trimmed V and J ends, which lost 4 bases and 1 base, there was a span of 8 bases. For the CDR3, the DNA is TGCGCCAGCAGCCTTGGCAGTTCTGGAAACACCATATATTTT. Protein: CASSLGSSGNTIYF.

The CDR3 sequence is CASSPPLLAKNIQYF. The CDR3 DNA follows: TGTGCCAGCTCACCACCCCTACTAGCCAAAAACATTCAGTACTTC. The chain combines TRBV18 with TRBJ2-4; D call uncertain. The CDR3 runs to 15 residues. Germline V lookup: CDR1 KGHSH, CDR2 LQKENI. Deletions cut 0 bases from V and 0 bases from J, with 6 bases between.

The chain joins TRBV4-2 to TRBJ2-1; 15 bases fit TRBD2. The CDR3 has 16 amino acids. V shed 4 bases, J shed 5 bases, and the junction held 3 bases outside the gene matches. Germline CDR1 reads LGHNA; CDR2 reads YNFKEQ. The CDR3 reads CASSRTSGGGDNEQFF. The DNA for the CDR3 is TGTGCCAGCAGCCGGACTAGCGGGGGGGGAGACAATGAGCAGTTCTTC.

The chain couples TRBV19 to TRBJ1-5; D might be TRBD1 (5 bases). The CDR3 covers 16 residues. The V gene lost 7 bases and the J gene lost 0 bases, with 16 bases spanning the gap. Germline V gene sequence: CDR1 LNHDA, CDR2 SQIVND (reference sequence). The CDR3 sequence is CASTPDRVDSNQPQHF. The CDR3 DNA reads as TGTGCCAGTACCCCCGACAGAGTCGATAGCAATCAGCCCCAGCATTTT.

The rearrangement joins TRBV4-3 to TRBJ2-3, with unresolved D. The CDR3 is 15 amino acids. V lost 3 bases and J lost 0, with 10 bases in between. The V gene's germline CDR1 is LGHNA and CDR2 YSLEER. CDR3 sequence (DNA): TGCGCCAGCAGCCAGAGCTATTTTAGCACAGATACGCAGTATTTT. It translates to CASSQSYFSTDTQYF.

There are a few counts of this clone. The chain carries TRBV27 and TRBJ2-1, with D maybe TRBD2 (5 bases). Germline V gives CDR1 MNHEY, CDR2 SMNVEV (reference sequence). With 3 bases removed from V and 12 bases from J, the gap between germline ends came to 18 bases. CDR3 size: 14 residues. Here the CDR3 reads CASSLWGADLRQFF. CDR3 bases: TGTGCCAGCAGTTTGTGGGGAGCGGACCTCCGGCAGTTCTTC.

This clone was detected only once. V and J are TRBV27 and TRBJ1-6, with D possibly TRBD1 on 5 matching bases. Germline CDR1 is MNHEY and CDR2 is SMNVEV (reference sequence). The CDR3 sequence is 16 residues long. Trimming removed 1 base from V and 0 bases from J, with 7 bases in between. CDR3 amino acids: CASSLWGGSYNSPLHF. CDR3 DNA sequence: TGTGCCAGCAGTTTATGGGGGGGCTCCTATAATTCACCCCTCCACTTT.

The chain joins TRBV7-2 to TRBJ2-2; 7 bases are a match to TRBD1. The CDR3 has 15 amino acids. V lost 2 bases, J lost 1 base, and 1 base stayed unmatched. Germline loops: CDR1 SGHTA, CDR2 FQGNSA. This CDR3 is CASSLRTGNTGELFF. As DNA, the CDR3 is TGTGCCAGCAGCTTACGGACAGGGAACACCGGGGAGCTGTTTTTT.